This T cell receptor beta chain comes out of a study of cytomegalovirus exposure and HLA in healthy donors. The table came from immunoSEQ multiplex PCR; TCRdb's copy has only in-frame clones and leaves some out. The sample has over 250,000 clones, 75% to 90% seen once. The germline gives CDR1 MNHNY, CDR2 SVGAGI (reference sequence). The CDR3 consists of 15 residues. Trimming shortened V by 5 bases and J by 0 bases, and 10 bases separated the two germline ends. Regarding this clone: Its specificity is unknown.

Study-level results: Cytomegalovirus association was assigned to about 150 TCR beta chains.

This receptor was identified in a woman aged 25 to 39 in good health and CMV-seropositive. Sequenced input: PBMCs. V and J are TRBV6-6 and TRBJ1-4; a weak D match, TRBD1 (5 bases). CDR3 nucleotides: TGTGCCAGCAGTGGGACTTCCGCAACTAATGAAAAACTGTTTTTT. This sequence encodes CASSGTSATNEKLFF.